The clone carrying this TCR beta chain was observed a few times. The antigen is not known. The source of the sample is a study of CD8 T cells in ankylosing spondylitis. Study results and caveats: Seemingly characteristic of ankylosing spondylitis blood was a TCR beta motif consisting of about 8 highly homologous variants. Reports of some motif variants in reactive arthritis synovial fluid and blood predate this one. The authors reported significant enrichment of disease-linked clones in matched ankylosing spondylitis synovial fluid.

In TCRdb, the 5' RACE reads were re-called with MiXCR into one record per CDR3 protein. Among 200,000 to 300,000 distinct CDR3 sequences, around 8% were seen once, and the ten largest hold 4.8%. Germline CDR1 LGHNA, CDR2 YSLEER. Trimming removed 2 bases at V and 1 base at J, with 12 bases between. CDR3 length equals 17 residues. The sequenced sample consisted of blood, either unsorted or a sorted T cell fraction (not recorded which). This sequence originates from a female donor with ankylosing spondylitis or in good health (not recorded which). V is TRBV4-3 and J is TRBJ2-6, with unresolved D. The chain's CDR3 is CASSQSSAQSGANVLTF. Written as DNA, the CDR3 is TGCGCCAGCAGCCAAAGTTCAGCTCAGTCTGGGGCCAACGTCCTGACTTTC.